The present TCR beta chain was sequenced within a study of CD8+ T cells in alopecia areata. Study context: Those patients who were treated received oral tofacitinib, which was given at 5 to 10 mg twice daily for moderate-to-severe alopecia areata.

Study-level findings and limits: Sequencing of scalp tissue also captures the resident alphabeta T cells of normal skin. While patients received tofacitinib, many expanded lesional clones remained present in scalp and blood.

Following RNA extraction, reverse transcription yielded cDNA that acted as the sequencing template. Sequencing was performed with immunoSEQ multiplex PCR; in TCRdb, only in-frame clones are kept and a portion is missing. The sample includes roughly 200,000 clones, approximately 47% of them seen just once. The V gene's germline CDR1 is GTSNPN and CDR2 SVGIG (reference sequence). V dropped 0 bases and J dropped 7 bases, with 15 bases sitting between them. The CDR3 length is 15 residues. Remarks on this clone: Its antigen is currently unknown.

Indicated treatment: oral pan-JAK inhibitor, 5-10 mg twice daily. Alopecia areata patients provided lesional scalp punch biopsies and peripheral blood, both collected for the study. This material consisted of CD4+ T cells sorted from blood, taken around week 37, from a patient treated with tofacitinib. The rearrangement uses TRBV30 and TRBJ1-4; D unclear. This sequence was found in a human donor with alopecia areata. The CDR3 nucleotides are TGTGCCTGGAGTGTGGGAGCGCAGTACGGTGAAAAACTGTTTTTT. Translation: CAWSVGAQYGEKLFF. The full variable domain, rest sourced from reference TRBV30 and TRBJ1-4, is SQTIHQWPATLVQPVGSPLSLECTVEGTSNPNLYWYRQAAGRGLQLLFYSVGIGQISSEVPQNLSASRPQDRQFILSSKKLLLSDSGFYLCAWSVGAQYGEKLFFGSGTQLSVL.